This T cell receptor beta chain was retrieved from a study of T cell changes during pregnancy in multiple sclerosis. Clones were sequenced by immunoSEQ multiplex PCR, and TCRdb holds only the in-frame ones, with some missing. Of 30,000 to 40,000 clones listed, around 90% are singletons. The germline gives CDR1 GTSNPN, CDR2 SVGIG (reference sequence). V lost 3 bases, J lost 0 bases, and 2 bases stayed unmatched. The CDR3 loop spans 14 amino acids. The chain recombines TRBV30 with TRBJ2-7; TRBD1 matches at 10 bases. The sample in question was CD4+ T cells from peripheral blood mononuclear cells, obtained in the third trimester of pregnancy. This clonotype originated in a female donor with multiple sclerosis, enrolled in a pregnancy study. The CDR3 DNA is TGTGCCTGGAGGACAGGGGGCAGCTCCTACGAGCAGTACTTC. This codes for CAWRTGGSSYEQYF.